A single sample is the source of the 14 T cell receptor beta chains below, sequenced in a study of blood T cell repertoires in COVID-19. TCRdb's copy holds only in-frame clones and misses some; the assay was immunoSEQ multiplex PCR. The table shows 65,000 to 70,000 clones, with 85% to 90% occurring only once. Sequences were obtained from peripheral blood. These receptors came from a man between 50 and 59 years old with acute or convalescent COVID-19.

The gene calls are TRBV7-9 and TRBJ1-1; 10 bases map to TRBD1. V was pared by 3 bases and J by 9 bases, with 10 bases of the junction left unmatched. In germline, CDR1 is SEHNR, CDR2 FQNEAQ (reference sequence). The CDR3 has 15 residues. The CDR3 spells CASSFTGQGDNKAFF. Here the CDR3 DNA reads TGTGCCAGCAGCTTCACCGGACAGGGGGACAACAAAGCTTTCTTT.

This clone was counted a few times. This rearrangement joins TRBV5-1 to TRBJ1-3; no definite D call. The CDR3 runs 16 residues. The ends were cut back, 1 base at V and 2 bases at J, with 13 bases in the middle. Germline V CDR1 and CDR2: SGHRS, YFSETQ. In DNA, the CDR3 is TGCGCCAGCAGCTTGTCGGTCACAGCCACTGGAAACACCATATATTTT. It specifies CASSLSVTATGNTIYF.

The chain combines TRBV6-7 with TRBJ1-1, with D uncertain. TRBV6-7 falls under the ORF class, with uncertain function. The CDR3 sequence is 15 residues long. The ends were cut back, 0 bases at V and 4 bases at J, with 12 bases in the middle. CDR3 coding DNA: TGTGCCAGCAGTTACTCGAGGCCCGAGGGCACTGAAGCTTTCTTT. This encodes CASSYSRPEGTEAFF.

The J gene is TRBJ1-1, the V gene TRBV7-9, with D possibly matching TRBD1 (5 bases). This CDR3 region has 16 residues. The germline V gene encodes CDR1 SEHNR and CDR2 FQNEAQ (reference sequence). Between the trimmed V and J ends, which lost 5 bases and 7 bases, there was a span of 23 bases. The CDR3 DNA follows: TGTGCCAGCAGCACCGGCCTTTTGACGACAGTGGGTGAAGCTTTCTTT. It is translated as CASSTGLLTTVGEAFF. The whole variable domain, filled in from reference TRBV7-9 and TRBJ1-1, reads DTGVSQNPRHKITKRGQNVTFRCDPISEHNRLYWYRQTLGQGPEFLTYFQNEAQLEKSRLLSDRFSAERPKGSFSTLEIQRTEQGDSAMYLCASSTGLLTTVGEAFFGQGTRLTVV.

A few counts support this clone. The chain is built from TRBV11-3 and TRBJ1-6, with a tentative D call TRBD1 (6 bases). This CDR3 comprises 14 residues. Trimming removed 4 bases at V and 10 bases at J, with 14 bases between. Germline V lookup: CDR1 SGHNT, CDR2 YENEEA. The chain's CDR3 is CASSYWGLGSPLHF. The CDR3, as DNA: TGTGCCAGCAGCTATTGGGGGCTTGGCTCACCCCTCCACTTT.

This chain connects TRBV30 to TRBJ2-7; TRBD1 might be the D (5 bases). The CDR3 runs 12 residues. Trimming cost V 3 bases and J 2 bases, with 8 bases left between them. The V gene's germline CDR1 is GTSNPN and CDR2 SVGIG (reference sequence). The CDR3 region is CAWRQDTYEQYF. The CDR3 DNA reads as TGTGCCTGGAGGCAGGACACCTACGAGCAGTACTTC.

V is TRBV2 and J is TRBJ1-1, with D possibly being TRBD1 (5 bases). The CDR3 covers 13 residues. Looked up from germline, CDR1 is SNHLY and CDR2 is FYNNEI. V lost 5 bases to trimming and J lost 1 base, with 8 bases between them. The CDR3 region has the DNA TGTGCCAGCAGTAGGACACAGAACACTGAAGCTTTCTTT. It translates to CASSRTQNTEAFF.

This rearrangement joins TRBV15 to TRBJ1-6; no reliable D call. There are 14 residues in the CDR3. CDR1 is LNHNV, CDR2 YYDKDF, per germline (reference sequence). V shed 3 bases and J shed 7 bases, with 10 bases lying between them. Here the CDR3 reads CATSRRTGNSPLHF. DNA for the CDR3: TGTGCCACCAGCAGGAGGACGGGAAATTCACCCCTCCACTTT.

The chain is built from TRBV7-9 and TRBJ1-2; TRBD1 might be the D (5 bases). The CDR3 sequence is 13 residues long. Germline-derived CDR1 and CDR2 are SEHNR and FQNEAQ (reference sequence). The V gene lost 2 bases and the J gene lost 7 bases, with 11 bases spanning the gap. The CDR3, as DNA: TGTGCCAGCAGCTTAAAGGGGTTTACTGGCTACACCTTC. It yields the protein CASSLKGFTGYTF.

This chain connects TRBV6-2 or TRBV6-3 to TRBJ2-7; D is perhaps TRBD1 (7 bases). The V gene's germline CDR1 is MNHEY and CDR2 SVGEGT. This CDR3 comprises 15 residues. V lost 1 base and J lost 5, with 15 bases in between. CDR3 sequence reads: CASSYYVAGGHEQYF. CDR3 bases: TGTGCCAGCAGTTACTATGTGGCAGGGGGGCACGAGCAGTACTTC.

V and J are TRBV20-1 and TRBJ1-2; 8 bases line up with TRBD1. V lost 3 bases and J lost 0; bases outside the gene matches: 12. From germline, CDR1 is DFQATT and CDR2 SNEGSKA (reference sequence). The CDR3 consists of 17 residues. The CDR3 reads CSASTATGTGANYGYTF. CDR3 DNA sequence: TGCAGTGCTAGTACCGCAACCGGGACAGGAGCTAACTATGGCTACACCTTC.

This chain links TRBV27 with TRBJ1-2, with 7 positions matching TRBD1. CDR3 length: 13 amino acids. Germline CDR1 is MNHEY and CDR2 is SMNVEV (reference sequence). V gave up 6 bases and J gave up 6 bases; unmatched junction bases: 7. The CDR3 here is CASSLTGKNGYTF. The CDR3 region has the DNA TGTGCCAGCAGCCTGACAGGGAAGAATGGCTACACCTTC.

J is TRBJ2-3 and V is TRBV7-3, with 8 bases matching TRBD2. Trimming at V came to 1 base and at J to 6 bases, leaving 3 bases not matched to a gene. CDR1 is SGHTA, CDR2 FQGTGA, per germline. The CDR3 runs 14 residues. DNA for the CDR3: TGTGCCAGCAGCTTAAACGGGAGGGGGGATACGCAGTATTTT. Protein: CASSLNGRGDTQYF.

The genes are TRBV5-8 and TRBJ2-7; tentative D call: TRBD2 (7 bases). Germline loops: CDR1 SGHTS, CDR2 YDEGEE. This CDR3 spans 15 amino acids. V was pared by 0 bases and J by 3 bases, with 13 bases between. The DNA for the CDR3 is TGTGCCAGCAGCTTGGCGAGGGGGGAGGGCTACGAGCAGTACTTC. This codes for CASSLARGEGYEQYF.